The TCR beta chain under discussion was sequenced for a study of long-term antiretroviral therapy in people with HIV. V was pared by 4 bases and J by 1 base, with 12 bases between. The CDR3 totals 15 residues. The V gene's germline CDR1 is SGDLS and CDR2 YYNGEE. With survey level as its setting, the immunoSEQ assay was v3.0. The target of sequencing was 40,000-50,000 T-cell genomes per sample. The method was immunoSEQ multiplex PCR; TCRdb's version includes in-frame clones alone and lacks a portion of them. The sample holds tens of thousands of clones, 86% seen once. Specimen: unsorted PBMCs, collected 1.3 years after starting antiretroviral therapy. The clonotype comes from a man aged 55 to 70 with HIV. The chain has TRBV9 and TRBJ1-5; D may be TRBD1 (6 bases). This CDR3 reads CASSLGGNSNQPQHF. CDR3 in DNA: TGTGCCAGCAGCCTAGGGGGTAACAGCAATCAGCCCCAGCATTTT.